The entry below describes one T cell receptor beta chain. The antigen this receptor binds is unknown. Base qualities are not at hand, and no much larger clone is one base apart. At the DNA level, this CDR3 is encoded by other sequences in the same sample as well. Counted from cysteine to phenylalanine, this CDR3 has 15 amino acids. Only CDR3 DNA is held: 45 bases, read in frame from base 1. V is cut back by 4 bases and J by 6 bases, with 2 bases in the junction unmatched. In the germline V gene, CDR1 corresponds to MRHNA and CDR2 to SNTAGT. The donors were healthy, HIV-negative adults with no recently reported acute infections or vaccinations. Every donor was a Caucasian adult living in Nashville, Tennessee, USA. CD4+ T cells were enriched by magnetic negative selection; naive cells were then positively selected on CD45RA, and the negative fraction formed the memory subset. After blood collection by leukapheresis, PBMCs were isolated using Ficoll-Histopaque density gradient centrifugation and then cryopreserved in the vapor phase of liquid nitrogen. Purity and quantity of every magnetically sorted T cell population were checked by analytical flow cytometry. Genomic DNA was isolated from each sorted fraction and quantified by UV absorbance on a Nanodrop 2000c.

The data belong to a study of shared clonotypes between healthy human individuals (dated by TCRdb to the early 2020s). With respect to the entire study: The cohort included three men and a couple of women between 18 and 49 years of age. For each donor, three plates each were used for CD4 naive and CD4 memory, two plates were used for CD8 naive, and one plate was used for CD8 memory. The study deeply sequenced blood TCR repertoires of about 5 healthy adults to estimate repertoire size and the extent of clonotype sharing between individuals. To increase sequencing depth and limit assay-specific biases, different laboratories used diverse techniques to prepare libraries and sequence TCR repertoires. Per donor, leukapheresis produced somewhere between about 0.85 and 8.9 billion PBMCs. Beyond this particular receptor, the publication reports: Rarefaction of sorted-subset datasets indicated incomplete sequencing despite the large sequencing depth. Pairwise subsampling indicated that sequencing depth was expected to affect the degree of clonotype sharing among donors. Sampling was limited to blood, and TCR repertoires in tissue likely differ from TCR repertoires in blood. Sharing across several donors was observed for roughly 5.4% of naive CD4, 3% to 4% of naive CD8, around 2.5% of memory CD4, and about 0.4% of memory CD8 clonotypes. Compared with non-shared clonotypes, clonotypes shared by all four sorted-subset donors had higher generation probabilities. The small number of donors limited the genetic and exposure-history diversity represented. Naive subsets generally had larger estimated clonotype richness than memory subsets.

TCR CDR3 regions were amplified from genomic DNA by multiplex PCR using the deep immunoSEQ assay. Genomic DNA extracted from each cell subset was distributed evenly over all wells of several immunoSEQ 96-well plates, and each plate served as one replicate. For sorted subsets, each replicate PCR was loaded with 200 ng genomic DNA, equivalent to about 30,000 T cell genomes. Purified libraries were measured with a Qubit 3.0 fluorometer, size-checked on a Bioanalyzer 2100, and measured again with the KAPA Library Quantification kit. Every immunoSEQ 96-well plate was sequenced on a separate single-read 150-cycle Illumina NextSeq 550 flow cell. On the authors' methods: The immunoSEQ output contained only junctional sequences without quality scores, so filtering could not match that applied to full-length reads. To assign V/J genes and CDR3, sequences were annotated against IMGT germline references using PyIR, a Python wrapper for IgBLAST v1.9. Reads were filtered out if the reads had weak V/J assignments (E-value above 1e-6), no CDR3, stop codons, out-of-frame junctions, or ambiguous translated residues. V3J clonotypes were defined by identical inferred V gene, J gene, and CDR3 amino acid sequence. To compute the percentage overlap between repertoires, the number of shared unique clonotypes was divided by the size of the smaller repertoire. RTK rarefaction, the Chao1 estimator, and Recon v2.1 estimates of unobserved clonotypes were used to assess repertoire richness. Generation probabilities for all TCRbeta clonotypes obtained by the gDNA method from a handful of donors were computed using OLGA. TCRdb provides this immuneACCESS table in a form limited to in-frame rearrangements. Some clones are lacking; in checked studies, under half of them reflect an unresolved V gene, and why the rest are absent is not known. The V and J calls and clone size are taken from that table; D and trimming were inferred from the DNA. The sample records approximately 2.3 million clones, 90% to 95% of which are singletons. The top ten clones comprise 0.39% of the sample.

The TCR comes from a man younger than 35 in good health. Some clones in this sample may be carry-over from other donors' samples. The chain is assembled from TRBV6-4 and TRBJ2-2; the central 13 bases match TRBD2. Source material: naive CD4+ T cells from PBMCs. This sample's cell subset or site label indicates: CD45RA+ positively selected. The CDR3 loop reads CASSAGLAGAGELFF. The sequenced DNA: TGTGCCAGCAGTGCCGGACTAGCGGGAGCCGGGGAGCTGTTTTTT.